Presented here are 27 T cell receptor beta chains from one specimen sequenced in a study of regulatory T cells in long-lasting Graves disease. As to time point: newly diagnosed GD, antithyroid drugs for less than 3 months. The TCR library used RNA extracted from PBMCs. TCR beta libraries were built with iRepertoire HTBI primers and Arm-PCR of CDR3 regions. TCRdb analysed the multiplex PCR reads with MiXCR anew, one entry per CDR3 protein. The table shows about 400,000 distinct CDR3 sequences, with about 16% occurring only once. These data were likewise used in another study, on T cells in Graves' hyperthyroidism and ophthalmopathy.

The input for sequencing was peripheral blood mononuclear cells (PBMCs), taken at new diagnosis, from a patient treated with antithyroid drugs. Every receptor here comes from a woman between 18 and 30 years old with Graves disease.

This clonotype occurred once. With a far larger clone one base away, a read error is the likely cause. The chain couples TRBV10-3 to TRBJ2-7; TRBD1 matches at 8 bases. Germline lookup yields CDR1 ENHRY and CDR2 SYGVKD. This CDR3 comprises 15 residues. The V segment lost 4 bases and the J segment 7 bases; nucleotides outside the gene matches: 12. Here the CDR3 reads CAISATGTGGGEQYF. The CDR3 DNA reads TGTGCCATCAGTGCGACCGGGACAGGTGGAGGGGAGCAGTACTTC.

This clonotype was found many times. The chain couples TRBV28 to TRBJ2-7; D uncertain. Per germline, CDR1 MDHEN and CDR2 SYDVKM. This CDR3 has 13 residues. V lost 6 bases and J lost 4, with 13 bases in between. The CDR3 nucleotides read TGTGCCAGCAGCTACATTGGGATTTACGAGCAGTACTTC. It specifies CASSYIGIYEQYF.

This clonotype was seen a few times. J is TRBJ2-4 and V is TRBV9, with no clear D. The CDR3 sequence is 13 residues long. Germline V gives CDR1 SGDLS, CDR2 YYNGEE. V was pared by 2 bases and J by 5 bases, with 8 bases between. The CDR3 bases are TGTGCCAGCAGCGTCCAGAAGGAAAACATTCAGTACTTC. Translating gives CASSVQKENIQYF.

This clonotype was detected many times. This CDR3 is missing its conserved last phenylalanine or tryptophan, likely due to a read error. No DNA is shown, since the ends of the CDR3 on it are uncertain; the CDR3 is the one TCRdb lists. The chain joins TRBV11-2 to TRBJ2-7. The CDR3 length is 13 residues, termini included. Germline V gene data show CDR1 as SGHAT and CDR2 as FQNNGV. The CDR3 sequence is CASSLDSVTQPTY.

The table lists this clonotype with a few counts. The chain couples TRBV4-1 to TRBJ1-4; perhaps TRBD1 as D (5 bases). CDR3 length equals 15 residues. Germline loops: CDR1 MGHRA, CDR2 YSYEKL. V was shortened by 2 bases and J by 5 bases, with 12 bases between the two germline ends. CDR3 nucleotide sequence: TGCGCCAGCAGCCAACGTGACAGAGTCAATGAAAAACTGTTTTTT. It translates to CASSQRDRVNEKLFF.

This clonotype was seen more than once but under ten times. The chain couples TRBV19 to TRBJ2-7, with D maybe TRBD2 (5 bases). Trimming removed 1 base at V and 1 base at J, with 8 bases between. The CDR3 length is 14 residues. Germline V gives CDR1 LNHDA, CDR2 SQIVND (reference sequence). CDR3 region: CASSIARDSYEQYF. The CDR3 DNA reads as TGTGCCAGTAGTATAGCCCGGGATTCCTACGAGCAGTACTTC.

This clonotype appeared many times. This chain joins TRBV12-3 or TRBV12-4 and TRBJ2-5; D is undetermined. V lost 2 bases and J 5 bases, leaving 3 bases between the germline ends. This CDR3 has 11 amino acids. The DNA for the CDR3 is TGTGCCAGCAGTTTATATGAGACCCAGTACTTC. It is translated as CASSLYETQYF.

The rearrangement uses TRBV3-1 and TRBJ2-2; 8 nucleotides line up with TRBD2. The CDR3 runs to 16 residues. Germline values: CDR1 LGHDT, CDR2 YNNKEL (reference sequence). Unmatched junction bases numbered 4, after V lost 1 base and J lost 3 bases. The CDR3 DNA sequence: TGTGCCAGCAGCCAAGGGGGACTAGGGTACACCGGGGAGCTGTTTTTT. This translates into CASSQGGLGYTGELFF.

Many counts were recorded for this clonotype. The chain links TRBV2 to TRBJ1-6; 8 nucleotides agree with TRBD1. V gave up 8 bases and J gave up 9 bases; unmatched junction bases: 15. The germline CDR1 and CDR2 sequences are SNHLY and FYNNEI. This CDR3 has 16 residues. The CDR3 protein is CASGRGGGQGASPLHF. As DNA, the CDR3 is TGTGCCAGCGGCCGAGGGGGAGGCCAGGGGGCTTCACCCCTCCACTTT.

The sample holds one count of this clonotype. Since a much larger clone is just one base distant, this may be a read error. The V gene is TRBV12-3 or TRBV12-4, the J gene TRBJ1-5, with TRBD1 matching over 10 bases. CDR3 length: 17 amino acids. After removal of 4 bases from V and 2 bases from J, the junction contained 8 bases not matched to a gene. In DNA form, the CDR3 reads TGTGCCAGCAGTTCGGCCGGGACAGGGGATGGCAATCAGCCCCAGCATTTT. This encodes CASSSAGTGDGNQPQHF.

The chain combines TRBV6-1 with TRBJ2-5, with 7 bases lining up with TRBD2. Germline CDR1 MNHNS, CDR2 SASEGT. This CDR3 region has 16 residues. J lost 3 bases, V lost 5 bases, and 12 bases had no gene match. The CDR3 region is CASSPFLGGGKETQYF. Here the CDR3 DNA reads TGTGCCAGCAGTCCCTTTCTTGGCGGGGGAAAAGAGACCCAGTACTTC.

This clonotype was seen ten or more times. The rearrangement links TRBV5-4 to TRBJ2-7; 7 bases are a match to TRBD2. This CDR3 has 15 amino acids. The V and J ends lost 0 bases and 0 bases, in that order; junction bases with no gene match: 3. Germline CDR1 reads SGHNT; CDR2 reads YYREEE (reference sequence). Written as DNA, the CDR3 is TGTGCCAGCAGCTTGGGCGGGAGCGTCTCCTACGAGCAGTACTTC. This encodes CASSLGGSVSYEQYF.

This clonotype occurred many times. The rearrangement joins TRBV20-1 to TRBJ2-1; TRBD2 might be the D (6 bases). The CDR3 extends over 13 amino acids. V gave up 5 bases and J gave up 5 bases, with 13 bases separating them. Germline V gene data show CDR1 as DFQATT and CDR2 as SNEGSKA (reference sequence). CDR3 sequence reads: CSASGTRNNEQFF. CDR3 bases: TGCAGTGCTTCCGGGACTCGAAACAATGAGCAGTTCTTC.

This clonotype occurred many times. The chain has TRBV12-3 or TRBV12-4 and TRBJ2-6; D uncertain. The CDR3 consists of 16 residues. V was pared by 3 bases and J by 2 bases, with 11 bases between. DNA of the CDR3: TGTGCCAGCAGTTTGGGTGGTGGTCCTGGGGCCAACGTCCTGACTTTC. Translation gives CASSLGGGPGANVLTF.

The V gene is TRBV27, the J gene TRBJ1-1; D may be TRBD1 (5 bases). This CDR3 has 16 residues. V was pared by 3 bases and J by 5 bases, with 19 bases between. Germline V lookup: CDR1 MNHEY, CDR2 SMNVEV (reference sequence). CDR3 bases: TGTGCCAGCAGTTTGCCCCCGGGGCGGGCCGGTACTGAAGCTTTCTTT. It codes for CASSLPPGRAGTEAFF.

The genes are TRBV24-1 and TRBJ2-2; D is perhaps TRBD1 or TRBD2 (6 bases each). Germline assignment: CDR1 KGHDR and CDR2 SFDVKD. CDR3 size: 16 residues. The V gene lost 0 bases and the J gene lost 4 bases, with 11 bases spanning the gap. CDR3 sequence reads: CATSDLTRGGTGELFF. The CDR3 DNA is TGTGCCACCAGTGATTTGACCAGGGGAGGCACCGGGGAGCTGTTTTTT.

This clonotype has a count of ten or more. This chain joins TRBV5-6 and TRBJ1-2; no reliable D call. The CDR3 has 12 residues. Germline V CDR1 and CDR2: SGHDT, YYEEEE. V was cut by 2 bases and J by 5 bases, with 7 bases left in between. CDR3 sequence (DNA): TGTGCCAGCAGCTTAAATGTTTATGGCTACACCTTC. Residues: CASSLNVYGYTF.

Concerning this clonotype: The junction does not match germline at one end; this may be a read error. The chain couples TRBV5-6 to TRBJ2-1; TRBD2 is a possible D gene (6 bases). This CDR3 has 14 amino acids. Per the germline V gene, CDR1 is SGHDT and CDR2 is YYEEEE. CDR3 in amino acids: CASTLRDSNNGQFF. The CDR3 DNA sequence: TGTGCCAGCACCCTCCGGGACTCCAACAATGGGCAGTTCTTC. The entire variable domain, with the rest obtained from reference TRBV5-6 and TRBJ2-1, is as follows: DAGVTQSPTHLIKTRGQQVTLRCSPKSGHDTVSWYQQALGQGPQFIFQYYEEEERQRGNFPDRFSGHQFPNYSSELNVNALLLGDSALYLCASTLRDSNNGQFFGPGTRLTVL.

This clonotype occurred many times. As DNA, the CDR3 is TGTGCCAGCTCACCTGACCCGGGACAGGGAATACTTAGCAATCAGCCCCAGCATTTT. It is translated as CASSPDPGQGILSNQPQHF. The rearrangement joins TRBV18 to TRBJ1-5; 9 bases fit TRBD1. CDR3 length: 19 residues. Trimming took 3 bases from V and 0 from J; bases not matched to a gene: 12. Germline V gene lookup returns CDR1 KGHSH and CDR2 LQKENI.

The CDR3 coding sequence is TGTGCCAGCAATTTAGGGGGGACAGATACGCAGTATTTT. It translates to CASNLGGTDTQYF. This chain links TRBV6-4 with TRBJ2-3, with D possibly called TRBD1 or TRBD2 (6 bases each). There are 13 residues in the CDR3. The V gene's germline CDR1 is MRHNA and CDR2 SNTAGT. Trimming left V 7 bases short and J 3 bases short, with 11 bases between.

This clonotype was found many times. V usage is TRBV7-9 and J usage is TRBJ2-7; D is possibly TRBD2 (7 bases). The CDR3 extends over 15 amino acids. Germline loops: CDR1 SEHNR, CDR2 FQNEAQ (reference sequence). The V end lost 5 bases, the J end lost 3 bases, and 17 bases lay between the germline ends. CDR3 DNA: TGTGCCAGCAGCCCCCGGGGAGCGGGACACTACGAGCAGTACTTC. Protein sequence: CASSPRGAGHYEQYF.

This clonotype has a count of ten or more. This rearrangement joins TRBV20-1 to TRBJ2-7; weak D call: TRBD1 (6 bases). Germline values: CDR1 DFQATT, CDR2 SNEGSKA (reference sequence). The CDR3 spans 11 residues. The ends were cut back, 4 bases at V and 3 bases at J, with 7 bases in the middle. The CDR3 is CSAKTGYEQYF. CDR3 DNA sequence: TGCAGTGCTAAGACAGGCTACGAGCAGTACTTC.

This clonotype was seen ten or more times. The chain employs TRBV28 and TRBJ2-7; D is ambiguous. The CDR3 is 13 residues long. Germline loops: CDR1 MDHEN, CDR2 SYDVKM. Trimming stripped 5 bases from V and 1 base from J, with 9 bases between. The CDR3: CASSPRPSYEQYF. CDR3 nucleotides: TGTGCCAGCAGTCCCAGACCGTCCTACGAGCAGTACTTC.

The chain links TRBV19 to TRBJ1-5; TRBD1 is a possible D gene (6 bases). CDR3 length: 16 residues. V shed 7 bases and J shed 1 base, with 17 bases lying between them. Germline CDR1 is LNHDA and CDR2 is SQIVND (reference sequence). The CDR3 region is CASTSTGWESNQPQHF. The CDR3 region has the DNA TGTGCCAGTACCTCAACAGGGTGGGAGAGCAATCAGCCCCAGCATTTT.

This clonotype was seen at least ten times. V usage is TRBV2 and J usage is TRBJ1-5; no clear D. The CDR3 has 13 amino acids. From germline, CDR1 is SNHLY and CDR2 FYNNEI. V lost 10 bases and J 2 bases, leaving 12 bases between the germline ends. The CDR3 DNA reads as TGTGCCACCCACGGAGATGGCAATCAGCCCCAGCATTTT. As protein: CATHGDGNQPQHF.

This clonotype showed up many times. The chain joins TRBV29-1 to TRBJ2-5; D is undetermined. CDR3 length: 12 amino acids. In germline, CDR1 is SQVTM, CDR2 ANQGSEA. Trimming cost V 0 bases and J 5 bases, with 7 bases left between them. CDR3: CSVEERQETQYF. In DNA form, the CDR3 reads TGCAGCGTTGAAGAAAGGCAGGAGACCCAGTACTTC.

In this sample, this clonotype turned up a few times. The chain carries TRBV7-9 and TRBJ2-7; tentative D call: TRBD2 (6 bases). The CDR3 runs 11 residues. V lost 7 bases and J 4 bases, leaving 8 bases between the germline ends. Per germline, CDR1 SEHNR and CDR2 FQNEAQ (reference sequence). The CDR3 nucleotides are TGTGCCAGCAACCGGGGGTACGAGCAGTACTTC. It yields the protein CASNRGYEQYF.